A single sample gave rise to the 20 T cell receptor beta chains below, sequenced in a study of vaccination and CD4 T cells after COVID-19. Researchers used the Oncomine TCR Beta short-read assay to sequence DNA from cultured CD4+ T cells. MiXCR, applied by TCRdb to the PCR reads, yields one record per CDR3 protein. Of roughly 16,000 distinct CDR3 sequences listed, approximately 31% were seen once; the top ten hold around a sixth. Their cognate antigens are unknown. The sample's treatment: roughly nine-day PBMC culture with coronavirus spike peptide pools or control peptides (ViraFEST assay). Sequenced material: cultured CD4+ T cells from blood. The receptors originated from a human donor with COVID-19.

In its sample, this clonotype was seen a few times. This chain connects TRBV20-1 to TRBJ2-2; D is perhaps TRBD2 (6 bases). From germline, CDR1 is DFQATT and CDR2 SNEGSKA (reference sequence). The CDR3 is 14 amino acids. The CDR3 DNA reads TGCAGCGCCTCGGGGGTCTCGAACACCGGGGAGCTGTTTTTT. Residues: CSASGVSNTGELFF.

The chain recombines TRBV12-3 or TRBV12-4 with TRBJ2-1, with D hard to call. The CDR3 has 13 residues. V was clipped by 4 bases and J by 10 bases, with 14 bases between them. The CDR3 reads CASSSLRVKEQFF. CDR3 in DNA: TGTGCCAGCAGTTCCCTTAGGGTAAAAGAGCAGTTCTTC.

The V and J genes are TRBV28 and TRBJ1-3; D call uncertain. Between the trimmed V and J ends, which lost 6 bases and 0 bases, there was a span of 9 bases. This CDR3 comprises 14 residues. CDR1 MDHEN and CDR2 SYDVKM come from the germline V gene. CDR3 bases: TGTGCCAGCAGCCACCTGGACTCTGGAAACACCATATATTTT. Translating it yields CASSHLDSGNTIYF.

This sequence joins TRBV20-1 and TRBJ1-2; D not certain. V shed 5 bases and J shed 3 bases, with 13 bases lying between them. Germline V lookup: CDR1 DFQATT, CDR2 SNEGSKA (reference sequence). The CDR3 contains 13 residues. CDR3 DNA sequence: TGCAGTGCTCACCTAATTACCCACTATGGCTACACCTTC. Protein: CSAHLITHYGYTF.

The chain recombines TRBV28 with TRBJ1-5; D is ambiguous. V lost 3 bases, J lost 2 bases, and 17 bases lay in between. The CDR3 runs 17 residues. Germline V gene data show CDR1 as MDHEN and CDR2 as SYDVKM. The CDR3 loop reads CASSFWTQGGGNQPQHF. The DNA for the CDR3 is TGTGCCAGCAGTTTTTGGACCCAAGGCGGTGGCAATCAGCCCCAGCATTTT.

This clonotype was observed a few times. The chain couples TRBV7-2 to TRBJ1-1, with 8 bases matching TRBD1. This CDR3 is built from 14 residues. Losses at the gene ends were 5 bases for V and 7 bases for J; bases not matched to a gene: 9. Germline V gene sequence: CDR1 SGHTA, CDR2 FQGNSA. The CDR3 DNA reads TGTGCCAGCAGCCCGACAGGGGTGAGGGGTGAAGCTTTCTTT. It is translated as CASSPTGVRGEAFF.

This chain joins TRBV5-5 and TRBJ1-4; D is unresolved. The germline V and J ends were trimmed by 4 bases and 6 bases, with 16 bases remaining between them. Germline V gives CDR1 SGHKS, CDR2 YYEKEE (reference sequence). The CDR3 has 15 residues. CDR3 coding DNA: TGTGCCAGCAGCACCCGTCCGTACCTTGATGAAAAACTGTTTTTT. Its protein is CASSTRPYLDEKLFF.

This clonotype has more than one count but fewer than ten. The J gene is TRBJ1-6, the V gene TRBV15; possible D gene TRBD1, 6 bases. This CDR3 has 16 residues. V dropped 1 base and J dropped 9 bases, with 16 bases sitting between them. Germline CDR1 and CDR2: LNHNV and YYDKDF (reference sequence). The CDR3 reads CATSRATGTTRSPLHF. The CDR3 region has the DNA TGTGCCACCAGCAGAGCCACCGGGACAACCCGTTCACCCCTCCACTTT. The full variable domain, in which reference TRBV15 and TRBJ1-6 provide the parts outside the CDR3, is DAMVIQNPRYQVTQFGKPVTLSCSQTLNHNVMYWYQQKSSQAPKLLFHYYDKDFNNEADTPDNFQSRRPNTSFCFLDIRSPGLGDTAMYLCATSRATGTTRSPLHFGNGTRLTVT.

This chain connects TRBV27 to TRBJ2-5; TRBD1 agrees at 9 bases. V was pared by 6 bases and J by 4 bases, with 3 bases of the junction left unmatched. The CDR3 length is 13 residues. In germline, CDR1 is MNHEY, CDR2 SMNVEV (reference sequence). In nucleotides, the CDR3 is TGTGCCAGCAGCGGACAGGGGAGAGAGACCCAGTACTTC. Translation: CASSGQGRETQYF.

This clonotype was seen a few times. The chain recombines TRBV6-1 with TRBJ1-3; weak D call: TRBD1 (5 bases). The CDR3 consists of 14 residues. The V gene lost 7 bases and the J gene lost 5 bases, with 15 bases spanning the gap. The V gene's germline CDR1 is MNHNS and CDR2 SASEGT. In DNA, the CDR3 is TGTGCCAGCACGGCCGGGACGCCCCGAAACACCATATATTTT. As protein: CASTAGTPRNTIYF.

The chain carries TRBV7-6 and TRBJ2-2; 7 bases align to TRBD2. CDR3 length: 15 amino acids. The germline gives CDR1 SGHVS, CDR2 FNYEAQ. V lost 5 bases, J lost 5 bases, and 8 bases stayed unmatched. The CDR3, as DNA: TGTGCCAGCAGCCCGCCCGCTAGCGGTACCGGGGAGCTGTTTTTT. Amino acid sequence: CASSPPASGTGELFF.

CDR3 sequence: CSASVPSGYNEQFF. CDR3 DNA sequence: TGCAGTGCTAGTGTGCCTAGCGGTTACAATGAGCAGTTCTTC. The gene calls are TRBV20-1 and TRBJ2-1; 7 bases align to TRBD2. Germline CDR1 is DFQATT and CDR2 is SNEGSKA (reference sequence). V was pared by 3 bases and J by 4 bases, with 6 bases of the junction left unmatched. The CDR3 totals 14 residues.

CDR3 DNA: TGTGCCAGCAGTGTTAAGACGCCCTACGAGCAGTACTTC. Translation gives CASSVKTPYEQYF. The V call is TRBV2, the J call TRBJ2-7, with D hard to call. Trimming removed 4 bases at V and 2 bases at J, with 9 bases between. From germline, CDR1 is SNHLY and CDR2 FYNNEI. This CDR3 is built from 13 residues.

In this sample, this clonotype turned up a few times. This chain connects TRBV7-9 to TRBJ1-2; the match to TRBD1 covers 9 bases. The CDR3 has 14 residues. The trim removed 4 bases at V and 4 bases at J, leaving 4 bases unmatched. Germline CDR1 and CDR2: SEHNR and FQNEAQ (reference sequence). CDR3 residues: CASSSGQGSYGYTF. CDR3 nucleotides: TGTGCCAGCAGCTCAGGACAGGGGTCCTATGGCTACACCTTC.

As DNA, the CDR3 is TGTGCCAGTAGTTCCCGACAGGGGGCGACCGGGGAGCTGTTTTTT. Translation gives CASSSRQGATGELFF. This chain links TRBV19 with TRBJ2-2; TRBD1 matches at 10 bases. Germline loops: CDR1 LNHDA, CDR2 SQIVND (reference sequence). Trimming at V came to 5 bases and at J to 5 bases, leaving 5 bases not matched to a gene. There are 15 residues in the CDR3.

This clonotype was seen a handful of times. V usage is TRBV7-8 and J usage is TRBJ2-2; the D is unclear. Germline V gene sequence: CDR1 SGHVS, CDR2 FQNEAQ. This CDR3 has 12 amino acids. With 4 bases removed from V and 2 bases from J, the gap between germline ends came to 2 bases. The CDR3 nucleotides read TGTGCCAGCAGCTCTAACACCGGGGAGCTGTTTTTT. It codes for CASSSNTGELFF.

The chain has TRBV18 and TRBJ2-2; TRBD1 matches 7 bases. The germline CDR1 and CDR2 sequences are KGHSH and LQKENI. Trimming at V came to 6 bases and at J to 4 bases, leaving 5 bases not matched to a gene. The CDR3 is made up of 14 amino acids. For the CDR3, the DNA is TGTGCCAGCTCGCAGGGACAGACCACCGGGGAGCTGTTTTTT. Translation gives CASSQGQTTGELFF.

V is TRBV24-1 and J is TRBJ2-3; TRBD1 agrees at 11 bases. Per the germline V gene, CDR1 is KGHDR and CDR2 is SFDVKD. The junction had 6 bases not matched to a gene; V was cut back by 4 bases and J by 1 base. The length of the CDR3 is 17 residues. As DNA, the CDR3 is TGTGCCACCAGTGAGAGGACAGGGGGCGCAGGCACAGATACGCAGTATTTT. Protein: CATSERTGGAGTDTQYF.

V and J are TRBV28 and TRBJ2-5; unclear D gene. The germline V gene has CDR1 MDHEN and CDR2 SYDVKM. V gave up 7 bases and J gave up 12 bases, with 12 bases separating them. The length of the CDR3 is 10 residues. CDR3 protein: CASTARSKYF. CDR3 sequence (DNA): TGTGCCAGCACCGCCAGGAGTAAGTACTTC.

This sequence joins TRBV12-3 or TRBV12-4 and TRBJ2-7; D uncertain. This CDR3 has 12 residues. Trimming stripped 6 bases from V and 4 bases from J, with 10 bases between. Here the CDR3 DNA reads TGTGCCAGCAGCACGACCCTTTACGAGCAGTACTTC. Protein: CASSTTLYEQYF.